The 25 T cell receptor beta chains below come from one sample, sequenced in a study of cytomegalovirus exposure and HLA in healthy donors. Both 60 Vbeta primers and 13 Jbeta primers went into the PCR. Assay used: immunoSEQ multiplex PCR; TCRdb lists only in-frame clones, some missing. Of fewer than 150,000 clones listed, 78% are singletons. The sequenced sample consisted of PBMCs. The receptors here all came from a male donor in good health and CMV-seronegative.

The chain employs TRBV19 and TRBJ1-2, with D possibly matching TRBD1 (6 bases). The V and J ends lost 7 bases and 2 bases respectively, with 14 bases between them. The CDR3 extends over 14 amino acids. Looked up from germline, CDR1 is LNHDA and CDR2 is SQIVND (reference sequence). As DNA, the CDR3 is TGTGCCAGTACCAATCTTGGACAGAACTATGGCTACACCTTC. Amino acids: CASTNLGQNYGYTF.

The chain recombines TRBV19 with TRBJ2-7; a possible D gene is TRBD2 (5 bases). The germline CDR1 and CDR2 sequences are LNHDA and SQIVND (reference sequence). V lost 5 bases and J lost 5, with 16 bases in between. This CDR3 has 14 amino acids. The CDR3 DNA follows: TGTGCCAGTAGTTCTCGTCCCCCGCGGGACGAGCAGTACTTC. It codes for CASSSRPPRDEQYF.

CDR3 sequence reads: CASSRAGTAYEQYF. The CDR3 DNA follows: TGTGCCAGCAGTCGAGCAGGGACAGCCTACGAGCAGTACTTC. This rearrangement joins TRBV6-5 to TRBJ2-7; 7 bases are a match to TRBD1. In germline, CDR1 is MNHEY, CDR2 SVGAGI. The CDR3 spans 14 residues. With 5 bases clipped from V and 2 bases from J, the junction kept 6 bases outside the gene matches.

This chain joins TRBV30 and TRBJ2-1; 12 nucleotides agree with TRBD2. The V and J ends lost 1 base and 4 bases, in that order; junction bases with no gene match: 11. The CDR3 spans 18 residues. Germline V gene data show CDR1 as GTSNPN and CDR2 as SVGIG (reference sequence). As DNA, the CDR3 is TGTGCCTGGAGTGCTTTGTACGGTCTAGCGGGAGGGTACAATGAGCAGTTCTTC. It translates to CAWSALYGLAGGYNEQFF.

This chain uses TRBV5-1 with TRBJ1-1; 7 nucleotides match TRBD1. V gave up 4 bases and J gave up 0 bases; unmatched junction bases: 9. CDR1 is SGHRS and CDR2 is YFSETQ in the germline V gene. This CDR3 contains 16 residues. CDR3 protein: CASSRTGSLLNTEAFF. CDR3 in DNA: TGCGCCAGCAGCCGGACAGGATCCCTTTTGAACACTGAAGCTTTCTTT.

This CDR3 is CASSVEWAGGYTF. CDR3 bases: TGTGCCAGCAGCGTAGAATGGGCTGGTGGCTACACCTTC. The V gene is TRBV9, the J gene TRBJ1-2; D unclear. With 0 bases removed from V and 7 bases from J, the gap between germline ends came to 10 bases. Germline CDR1 SGDLS, CDR2 YYNGEE. This CDR3 region has 13 residues. The full variable domain, rest sourced from reference TRBV9 and TRBJ1-2, is DSGVTQTPKHLITATGQRVTLRCSPRSGDLSVYWYQQSLDQGLQFLIQYYNGEERAKGNILERFSAQQFPDLHSELNLSSLELGDSALYFCASSVEWAGGYTFGSGTRLTVV.

The genes are TRBV5-6 and TRBJ2-1, with 14 bases fitting TRBD2. Trimming removed 3 bases from V and 10 bases from J; junction bases left unmatched: 9. There are 16 residues in the CDR3. Germline CDR1 reads SGHDT; CDR2 reads YYEEEE. CDR3 sequence: CASSSIGLAGGKEQFF. For the CDR3, the DNA is TGTGCCAGCAGCTCCATCGGACTAGCGGGGGGCAAGGAGCAGTTCTTC. The variable domain in full, with the rest retrieved from reference TRBV5-6 and TRBJ2-1, is DAGVTQSPTHLIKTRGQQVTLRCSPKSGHDTVSWYQQALGQGPQFIFQYYEEEERQRGNFPDRFSGHQFPNYSSELNVNALLLGDSALYLCASSSIGLAGGKEQFFGPGTRLTVL.

The table lists this clone with a few counts. V and J are TRBV19 and TRBJ1-3; 11 nucleotides match TRBD1. From germline, CDR1 is LNHDA and CDR2 SQIVND (reference sequence). V lost 4 bases to trimming and J lost 2 bases; unmatched junction nucleotides: 7. The CDR3 spans 17 residues. CDR3: CASSKDRGPETGNTIYF. In DNA form, the CDR3 reads TGTGCCAGTAGTAAGGACAGGGGGCCAGAAACTGGAAACACCATATATTTT. Looking up the rest from reference TRBV19 and TRBJ1-3 gives the full variable domain: DGGITQSPKYLFRKEGQNVTLSCEQNLNHDAMYWYRQDPGQGLRLIYYSQIVNDFQKGDIAEGYSVSREKKESFPLTVTSAQKNPTAFYLCASSKDRGPETGNTIYFGEGSWLTVV.

This clone was seen more than once but under ten times. The V gene is TRBV5-5, the J gene TRBJ1-3; D may be TRBD1 (5 bases). This CDR3 has 13 amino acids. Trimming cost V 6 bases and J 4 bases, with 11 bases left between them. CDR1 and CDR2 from the germline V gene are SGHKS and YYEKEE (reference sequence). CDR3 loop: CASNLDSGNTIYF. CDR3 bases: TGTGCCAGCAACCTAGACAGCGGAAACACCATATATTTT.

This clone turned up a few times. The chain couples TRBV5-6 to TRBJ1-6; 7 bases line up with TRBD1. CDR1 is SGHDT, CDR2 YYEEEE, per germline. With 3 bases clipped from V and 7 bases from J, the junction kept 1 base outside the gene matches. This CDR3 is 13 amino acids long. CDR3 coding DNA: TGTGCCAGCAGCTACAGGGGCAATTCACCCCTCCACTTT. It yields the protein CASSYRGNSPLHF.

The rearrangement uses TRBV29-1 and TRBJ2-7; tentative D call: TRBD1 (6 bases). CDR1 and CDR2 from the germline V gene are SQVTM and ANQGSEA. The V end lost 7 bases, the J end lost 4 bases, and 14 bases lay between the germline ends. The CDR3 extends over 12 amino acids. As DNA, the CDR3 is TGCAGCGCAGGAACAGGGACGTACGAGCAGTACTTC. Translated: CSAGTGTYEQYF.

This chain joins TRBV5-4 and TRBJ2-5; D is possibly TRBD2 (6 bases). V shed 3 bases and J shed 2 bases, with 14 bases lying between them. There are 15 residues in the CDR3. CDR1 is SGHNT, CDR2 YYREEE, per germline (reference sequence). As DNA, the CDR3 is TGTGCCAGCAGCTCCCGGTCCGGGGGTCAAGAGACCCAGTACTTC. Protein product: CASSSRSGGQETQYF.

The V gene is TRBV27, the J gene TRBJ1-5; 7 bases map to TRBD1. V trimming: 6 bases; J trimming: 10 bases; junction bases outside the gene matches: 12. The germline V gene encodes CDR1 MNHEY and CDR2 SMNVEV (reference sequence). This CDR3 region has 14 residues. The CDR3 is CASSREGATRPQHF. CDR3 in DNA: TGTGCCAGCAGCCGGGAGGGGGCGACGCGCCCCCAGCATTTT.

The chain carries TRBV5-1 and TRBJ2-5; the D gene is possibly TRBD2 (5 bases). Trimming cost V 0 bases and J 1 base, with 13 bases left between them. Germline V CDR1 and CDR2: SGHRS, YFSETQ. The CDR3 contains 16 residues. CDR3 coding DNA: TGCGCCAGCAGCTTGGCCACCGACTACTTCCAAGAGACCCAGTACTTC. Protein product: CASSLATDYFQETQYF.

V and J are TRBV6-4 and TRBJ1-5; D unresolved. Germline values: CDR1 MRHNA, CDR2 SNTAGT. Trimming removed 6 bases from V and 2 bases from J, with 5 bases in between. The CDR3 is made up of 12 amino acids. The CDR3 sequence is CASRARNQPQHF. Written as DNA, the CDR3 is TGTGCCAGCAGGGCCCGCAATCAGCCCCAGCATTTT.

The chain joins TRBV15 to TRBJ1-4, with a possible D match to TRBD1 (6 bases). Germline CDR1 LNHNV, CDR2 YYDKDF (reference sequence). V was trimmed by 9 bases and J by 4 bases, leaving 12 bases between them. The CDR3 is 13 residues long. In DNA form, the CDR3 reads TGTGCCACGGAAAGGGGGTTTAATGAAAAACTGTTTTTT. Amino acid sequence: CATERGFNEKLFF.

This clone was seen more than once but under ten times. The CDR3 coding sequence is TGTGCCATCAGTGAATCGGGAACCCTTGGAAACACCATATATTTT. Translated, it gives CAISESGTLGNTIYF. The chain joins TRBV10-3 to TRBJ1-3; D remains unclear. Per the germline V gene, CDR1 is ENHRY and CDR2 is SYGVKD. This CDR3 is built from 15 residues. V dropped 3 bases and J dropped 3 bases, with 12 bases sitting between them.

V usage is TRBV5-5 and J usage is TRBJ2-7; TRBD1 might be the D (6 bases). The CDR3 spans 13 residues. Germline CDR1 and CDR2: SGHKS and YYEKEE (reference sequence). Trimming stripped 4 bases from V and 3 bases from J, with 11 bases between. The CDR3 DNA sequence: TGTGCCAGCAGCCTGAAAGGGGGCTACGAGCAGTACTTC. Translated: CASSLKGGYEQYF.

The chain has TRBV6-5 and TRBJ1-6; 9 bases agree with TRBD1. The ends lost 2 bases at V and 11 bases at J; junction bases unmatched: 10. Germline CDR1 is MNHEY and CDR2 is SVGAGI. The CDR3 has 16 residues. This CDR3 reads CASSYDGQGRETPLHF. The CDR3 nucleotides are TGTGCCAGCAGTTACGACGGACAGGGGCGAGAAACACCCCTCCACTTT.

The chain uses TRBV29-1 and TRBJ1-1; 7 nucleotides match TRBD1. The CDR3 has 16 amino acids. Germline lookup yields CDR1 SQVTM and CDR2 ANQGSEA. V was pared by 7 bases and J by 2 bases, with 16 bases of the junction left unmatched. CDR3 region: CSGLDRNILRNTEAFF. CDR3 coding DNA: TGCAGCGGCCTGGACAGGAATATTCTCCGAAACACTGAAGCTTTCTTT.

The chain employs TRBV7-8 and TRBJ2-1; 10 bases are a match to TRBD2. This CDR3 spans 15 amino acids. With 7 bases clipped from V and 4 bases from J, the junction kept 7 bases outside the gene matches. Germline CDR1 is SGHVS and CDR2 is FQNEAQ. The CDR3 DNA reads as TGTGCCAGCACCCCGGGACTAGCGTTTTACAATGAGCAGTTCTTC. This codes for CASTPGLAFYNEQFF.

The chain employs TRBV27 and TRBJ1-5, with 9 bases fitting TRBD1. Germline V CDR1 and CDR2: MNHEY, SMNVEV (reference sequence). The CDR3 is made up of 15 amino acids. Trimming cost V 3 bases and J 3 bases; bases outside gene matches: 3. CDR3 DNA: TGTGCCAGCAGTTTGGGGACAGGGACCAATCAGCCCCAGCATTTT. Amino acids: CASSLGTGTNQPQHF.

V gene TRBV7-9 combines with J gene TRBJ1-1, with D perhaps TRBD1 (5 bases). Germline values: CDR1 SEHNR, CDR2 FQNEAQ (reference sequence). The CDR3 covers 12 residues. V lost 5 bases to trimming and J lost 11 bases, with 15 bases between them. The CDR3 reads CASSDTAGRAFF. The CDR3 DNA sequence: TGTGCCAGCAGCGACACGGCAGGGCGGGCTTTCTTT.

The genes are TRBV7-9 and TRBJ2-3; perhaps TRBD1 as D (6 bases). This CDR3 spans 15 amino acids. Germline V gives CDR1 SEHNR, CDR2 FQNEAQ (reference sequence). Deletions cut 1 base from V and 2 bases from J, with 10 bases between. The CDR3: CASSLETGHTDTQYF. CDR3 nucleotide sequence: TGTGCCAGCAGCTTAGAGACAGGCCACACAGATACGCAGTATTTT. The full variable domain, rest sourced from reference TRBV7-9 and TRBJ2-3, is DTGVSQNPRHKITKRGQNVTFRCDPISEHNRLYWYRQTLGQGPEFLTYFQNEAQLEKSRLLSDRFSAERPKGSFSTLEIQRTEQGDSAMYLCASSLETGHTDTQYFGPGTRLTVL.

The chain has TRBV25-1 and TRBJ1-2; 10 bases fit TRBD1. V was clipped by 4 bases and J by 4 bases; unmatched bases: 6. Looked up from germline, CDR1 is MGHDK and CDR2 is SYGVNS. This CDR3 is 15 amino acids long. CDR3 in amino acids: CASSARTGGFYGYTF. CDR3 in DNA: TGTGCCAGCAGTGCCCGGACAGGGGGATTCTATGGCTACACCTTC.